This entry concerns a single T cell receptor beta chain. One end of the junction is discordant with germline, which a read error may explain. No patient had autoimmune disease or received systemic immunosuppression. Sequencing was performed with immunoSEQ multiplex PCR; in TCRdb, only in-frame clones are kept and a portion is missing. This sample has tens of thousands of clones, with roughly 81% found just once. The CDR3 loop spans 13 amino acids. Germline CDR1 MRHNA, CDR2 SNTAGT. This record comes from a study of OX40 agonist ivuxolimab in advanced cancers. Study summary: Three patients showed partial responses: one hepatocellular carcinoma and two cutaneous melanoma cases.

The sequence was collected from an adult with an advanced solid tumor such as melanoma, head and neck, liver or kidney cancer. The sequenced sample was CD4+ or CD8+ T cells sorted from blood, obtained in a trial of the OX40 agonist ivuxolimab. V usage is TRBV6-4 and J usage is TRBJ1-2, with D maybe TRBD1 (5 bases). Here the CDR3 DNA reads TGTGCCAGCAGTGACTCGAGTGGGGGGGGTCTGCACTTC. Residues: CASSDSSGGGLHF.